This is a list of T cell receptor beta chains from one sample in a study of blood T cell repertoires in COVID-19. The method was immunoSEQ multiplex PCR; TCRdb's version includes in-frame clones alone and lacks a portion of them. The sample carries 200,000 to 250,000 clones, about 90% recorded once. Sequenced sample: peripheral blood. The receptors were sampled from a man aged 30 to 39 with COVID-19, enrolled during active disease. Both conserved end residues are part of each CDR3. D genes are given only for firm matches. A row's size may be missing; if present it is once, few, many or a size class.

size	D	V	J	CDR3	DNA
-	-	TRBV5-4	TRBJ2-3	CASSREDTQYF	TGTGCCAGCAGCCGCGAAGATACGCAGTATTTT
once	-	TRBV21-1	TRBJ2-3	CASSFPLGLAGSGGSTDTQYF	TGTGCCAGCAGCTTCCCCTTGGGACTAGCGGGGTCGGGGGGTAGCACAGATACGCAGTATTTT
-	-	TRBV28	TRBJ1-4	CASSTTVVEKLFF	TGTGCCAGCAGTACGACAGTTGTAGAAAAACTGTTTTTT
-	-	TRBV12-3/TRBV12-4	TRBJ2-7	CASIAGSSYEQYF	TGTGCCAGCATAGCCGGAAGCTCCTACGAGCAGTACTTC
-	TRBD2	TRBV3-1/TRBV3-2	TRBJ2-1	CASSGRGSGGYNEQFF	TGTGCCAGCAGCGGTCGAGGTAGCGGGGGATACAATGAGCAGTTCTTC
few	-	TRBV10-3	TRBJ1-3	CAISEQGLAGNTIYF	TGTGCCATCAGTGAACAGGGTCTCGCCGGAAACACCATATATTTT
-	-	TRBV28	TRBJ1-5	CASSYSPGVSNQPQHF	TGTGCCAGCAGTTATTCTCCCGGGGTTAGTAATCAGCCCCAGCATTTT
few	-	TRBV7-2	TRBJ1-2	CASSFQALSTGNYGYTF	TGTGCCAGCAGCTTTCAGGCGCTATCGACGGGAAACTATGGCTACACCTTC
once	TRBD2	TRBV7-3	TRBJ2-1	CASSLGRGGLGNEQFF	TGTGCCAGCAGCCTGGGGCGGGGGGGCCTGGGCAATGAGCAGTTCTTC
-	-	TRBV6-6	TRBJ1-1	CASSTGTEAFF	TGTGCCAGTTCGACGGGCACTGAAGCTTTCTTT
-	-	TRBV4-3	TRBJ1-5	CASSPGFDNQPQHF	TGCGCCAGCAGCCCCGGGTTTGACAATCAGCCCCAGCATTTT
-	-	TRBV5-8	TRBJ1-5	CASSSQATQPQHF	TGTGCCAGCAGCAGCCAGGCTACCCAGCCCCAGCATTTT
-	-	TRBV4-2	TRBJ2-6	CASSQDRTVGANVLTF	TGTGCCAGCAGCCAAGATAGGACAGTCGGGGCCAACGTCCTGACTTTC
-	-	TRBV12-3/TRBV12-4	TRBJ1-1	CASSFIMNTEAFF	TGTGCCAGCAGTTTTATAATGAACACTGAAGCTTTCTTT
-	TRBD1	TRBV19	TRBJ1-1	CASSFNRGVSTEAFF	TGTGCCAGTAGTTTTAACAGGGGAGTATCCACTGAAGCTTTCTTT
-	-	TRBV4-2	TRBJ1-2	CASSQERLDYGYTF	TGTGCCAGCAGCCAAGAACGACTGGACTATGGCTACACCTTC
few	-	TRBV5-6	TRBJ1-4	CASSLRRGNEKLFF	TGTGCCAGCAGCTTGAGACGAGGAAATGAAAAACTGTTTTTT
once	TRBD1	TRBV19	TRBJ1-5	CASSVTGQGGNQPQHF	TGTGCCAGTAGTGTAACGGGACAGGGCGGCAATCAGCCCCAGCATTTT
-	TRBD1	TRBV9	TRBJ2-7	CASSTRPGQGYYEQYF	TGTGCCAGCAGCACACGTCCGGGACAGGGCTACTACGAGCAGTACTTC
once	-	TRBV11-2	TRBJ2-7	CASSGPPSYEQYF	TGTGCCAGCAGCGGCCCGCCCTCCTACGAGCAGTACTTC
-	-	TRBV6-5	TRBJ1-2	CASGSGAPIYGYTF	TGTGCCAGCGGGTCAGGGGCTCCTATCTATGGCTACACCTTC
-	-	TRBV5-6	TRBJ1-1	CASSFGVQNTEAFF	TGTGCCAGCAGCTTCGGGGTCCAGAACACTGAAGCTTTCTTT
-	TRBD1	TRBV18	TRBJ1-1	CASSPRGGVNTEAFF	TGTGCCAGCTCACCGAGAGGGGGCGTGAACACTGAAGCTTTCTTT
-	-	TRBV28	TRBJ1-5	CASSGRDIEYSNQPQHF	TGTGCCAGCAGTGGCCGGGACATCGAGTATAGCAATCAGCCCCAGCATTTT
-	-	TRBV7-8	TRBJ1-2	CASSLGEGGYGYTF	TGTGCCAGCAGCCTAGGAGAGGGAGGATATGGCTACACCTTC
-	TRBD1	TRBV28	TRBJ1-1	CASSLPGQVNTEAFF	TGTGCCAGCAGTTTACCGGGACAGGTGAACACTGAAGCTTTCTTT
-	-	TRBV5-1	TRBJ1-2	CASSPEGRNYGYTF	TGCGCCAGCAGCCCGGAGGGGCGAAACTATGGCTACACCTTC
-	TRBD1	TRBV25-1	TRBJ1-5	CASSDSGQGSNQPQHF	TGTGCCAGCAGTGACTCGGGACAGGGTAGCAATCAGCCCCAGCATTTT
-	-	TRBV6-5	TRBJ1-1	CASSPNQGNTEAFF	TGTGCCAGCAGCCCAAATCAGGGGAACACTGAAGCTTTCTTT
-	TRBD2	TRBV7-9	TRBJ2-7	CASSLGRSGGTYEQYF	TGTGCCAGCAGCTTAGGGCGGAGCGGGGGAACCTACGAGCAGTACTTC
-	TRBD1	TRBV9	TRBJ2-7	CASSRGDRTYEQYF	TGTGCCAGCAGCAGAGGGGACAGGACCTACGAGCAGTACTTC
-	TRBD1	TRBV28	TRBJ2-5	CASSYRDRRTQYF	TGTGCCAGCAGTTACCGGGACAGGAGGACCCAGTACTTC
-	TRBD1	TRBV5-1	TRBJ1-4	CASSPGLTGKGEKLFF	TGCGCCAGCAGCCCAGGGCTGACAGGGAAGGGGGAAAAACTGTTTTTT
few	TRBD1	TRBV7-9	TRBJ1-1	CASSTQGQTGTAAFF	TGTGCCAGCAGCACACAGGGACAGACTGGCACGGCAGCTTTCTTT
-	TRBD1	TRBV28	TRBJ2-2	CASSFLQGGNTGELFF	TGTGCCAGCAGTTTTCTACAGGGGGGGAACACCGGGGAGCTGTTTTTT
-	-	TRBV27	TRBJ2-7	CASSLRGAPSYEQYF	TGTGCCAGCAGTTTACGGGGGGCGCCCTCCTACGAGCAGTACTTC
few	-	TRBV18	TRBJ1-1	CASSQQGMANTEAFF	TGTGCCAGCTCACAACAGGGAATGGCGAACACTGAAGCTTTCTTT
-	-	TRBV23-1	TRBJ1-2	CASSQIPSTRGANYGYTF	TGCGCCAGCAGTCAAATCCCCAGTACAAGGGGTGCTAACTATGGCTACACCTTC
-	-	TRBV27	TRBJ1-6	CASRGGRLLHSPLHF	TGTGCCAGCAGGGGGGGGAGGCTCCTTCATTCACCCCTCCACTTT
once	TRBD1	TRBV6-5	TRBJ1-2	CASSVRTGRGYTF	TGTGCCAGCAGCGTGAGGACAGGGAGAGGCTACACCTTC
few	TRBD1	TRBV6-6	TRBJ2-7	CASTIRDSFSYEQYF	TGTGCCAGCACTATACGGGACAGCTTCTCCTACGAGCAGTACTTC